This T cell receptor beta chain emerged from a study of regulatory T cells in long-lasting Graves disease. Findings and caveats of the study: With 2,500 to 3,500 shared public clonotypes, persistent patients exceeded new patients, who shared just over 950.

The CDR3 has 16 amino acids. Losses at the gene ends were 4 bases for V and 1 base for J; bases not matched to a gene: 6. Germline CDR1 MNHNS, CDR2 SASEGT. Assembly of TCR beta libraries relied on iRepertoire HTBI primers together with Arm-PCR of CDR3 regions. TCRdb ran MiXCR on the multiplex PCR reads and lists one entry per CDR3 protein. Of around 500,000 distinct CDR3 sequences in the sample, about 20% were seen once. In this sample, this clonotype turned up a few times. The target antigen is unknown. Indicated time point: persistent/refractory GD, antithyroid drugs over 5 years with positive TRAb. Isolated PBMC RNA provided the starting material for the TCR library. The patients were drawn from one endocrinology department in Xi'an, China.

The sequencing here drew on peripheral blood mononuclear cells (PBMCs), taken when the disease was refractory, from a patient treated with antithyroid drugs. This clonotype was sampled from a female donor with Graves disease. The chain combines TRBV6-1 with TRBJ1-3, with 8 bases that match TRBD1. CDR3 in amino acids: CASSGPGQASGNTIYF. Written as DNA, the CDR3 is TGTGCCAGCAGTGGCCCGGGACAGGCGTCTGGAAACACCATATATTTT.